The sequence of this T cell receptor beta chain was determined in a study of cytomegalovirus exposure and HLA in healthy donors. Study results and limitations: An analysis was carried out later, and it reportedly showed fewer N-insertions in an Asian-associated ancestry cluster than the roughly 670-donor mean. The availability of immune exposure information extended only to CMV serostatus.

V was pared by 6 bases and J by 5 bases, with 10 bases between. This CDR3 is 13 amino acids long. Germline lookup yields CDR1 SNHLY and CDR2 FYNNEI. As for this clone: Its antigen is unidentified.

PCR amplification relied on 60 Vbeta primers (plus 13 Jbeta primers). Repertoires were generated with immunoSEQ multiplex PCR, while TCRdb's copy carries only in-frame clones and drops some. The data hold around 40,000 clones, with 60% to 75% observed a single time. The chain combines TRBV2 with TRBJ2-2, with a tentative D call TRBD1 (5 bases). This TCR was sampled from a middle-aged man in good health and CMV-seronegative. Material: PBMCs. The CDR3 reads CASSRQNTGELFF. In DNA, the CDR3 is TGTGCCAGCAGCAGACAGAATACCGGGGAGCTGTTTTTT.